The clone carrying this TCR beta chain was detected many times. Its antigen is currently unknown. Amplification yielded TCR beta CDR3 regions, with RNA transcripts as the source. Researchers ran a first-round RT-PCR on the TCR CDR3 using the HTBI primer set. TCRdb redid the calling of the multiplex PCR reads with MiXCR, one entry per CDR3 protein. The sample contains around 600,000 distinct CDR3 sequences, 12% to 15% of which appear only once. This sample stems from a study of T cells in Graves' hyperthyroidism and ophthalmopathy. Study-wide background: Peripheral blood draws took place at initial diagnosis, ahead of any treatment. Study observations and caveats: From stable hyperthyroidism, ophthalmopathy was separated by a 13 V-J model. In the blood, most expanded thyroid clonotypes above 0.001 appeared as well.

The CDR3 covers 16 residues. Trimming cost V 5 bases and J 8 bases, with 24 bases left between them. CDR1 is SGHTA, CDR2 FQGNSA, per germline. The sequence came from a woman aged 18 to 35 with Graves' ophthalmopathy. V and J are TRBV7-2 and TRBJ2-5; D perhaps matches TRBD2 (6 bases). Sequencing used blood. The CDR3, as DNA: TGTGCCAGCAGCCCCCGACGGGGGTTGGCGGGCGGAACCCAGTACTTC. This sequence encodes CASSPRRGLAGGTQYF.